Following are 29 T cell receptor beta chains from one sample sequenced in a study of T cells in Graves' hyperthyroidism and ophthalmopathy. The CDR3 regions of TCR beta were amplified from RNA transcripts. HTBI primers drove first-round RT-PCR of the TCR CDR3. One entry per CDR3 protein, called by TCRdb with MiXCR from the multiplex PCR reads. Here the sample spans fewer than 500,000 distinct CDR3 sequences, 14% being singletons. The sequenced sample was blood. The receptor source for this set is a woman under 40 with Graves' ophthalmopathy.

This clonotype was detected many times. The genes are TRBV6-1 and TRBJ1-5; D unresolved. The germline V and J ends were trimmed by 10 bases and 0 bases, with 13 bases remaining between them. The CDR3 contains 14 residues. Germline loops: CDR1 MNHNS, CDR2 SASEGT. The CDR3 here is CAIKELLSNQPQHF. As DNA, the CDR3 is TGTGCCATAAAGGAGCTCCTTAGCAATCAGCCCCAGCATTTT.

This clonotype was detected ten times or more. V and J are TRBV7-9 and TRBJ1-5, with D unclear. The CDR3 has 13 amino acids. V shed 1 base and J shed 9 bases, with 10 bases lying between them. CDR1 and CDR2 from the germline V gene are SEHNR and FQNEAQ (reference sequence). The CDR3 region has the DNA TGTGCCAGCAGCTTAGGTGGACGGGCGCCCCAGCATTTT. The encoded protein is CASSLGGRAPQHF.

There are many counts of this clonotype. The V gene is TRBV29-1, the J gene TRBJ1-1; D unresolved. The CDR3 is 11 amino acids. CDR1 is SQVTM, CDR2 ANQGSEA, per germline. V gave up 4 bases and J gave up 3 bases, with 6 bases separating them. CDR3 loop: CSVGKDTEAFF. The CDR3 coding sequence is TGCAGCGTTGGGAAGGACACTGAAGCTTTCTTT.

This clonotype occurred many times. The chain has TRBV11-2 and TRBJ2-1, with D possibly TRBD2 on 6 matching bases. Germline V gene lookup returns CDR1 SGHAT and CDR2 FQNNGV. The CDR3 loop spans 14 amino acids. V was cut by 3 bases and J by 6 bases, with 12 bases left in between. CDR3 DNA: TGTGCCAGCAGCTTGAGGAGGACTATCAATGAGCAGTTCTTC. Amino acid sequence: CASSLRRTINEQFF.

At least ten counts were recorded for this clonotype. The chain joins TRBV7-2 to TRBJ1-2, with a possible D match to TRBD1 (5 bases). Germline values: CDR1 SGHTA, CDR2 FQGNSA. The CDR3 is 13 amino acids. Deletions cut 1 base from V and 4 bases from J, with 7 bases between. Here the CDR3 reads CASSLVGGYGYTF. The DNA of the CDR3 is TGTGCCAGCAGCTTAGTGGGGGGCTATGGCTACACCTTC.

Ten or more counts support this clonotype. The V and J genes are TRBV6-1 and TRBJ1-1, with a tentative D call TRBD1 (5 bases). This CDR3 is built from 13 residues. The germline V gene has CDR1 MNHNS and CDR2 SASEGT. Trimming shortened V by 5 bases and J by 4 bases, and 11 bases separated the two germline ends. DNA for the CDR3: TGTGCCAGCAGTTTGGGGGTAGGCACTGAAGCTTTCTTT. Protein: CASSLGVGTEAFF.

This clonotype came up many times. The CDR3 sequence is CASRENRGSYEQYF. Written as DNA, the CDR3 is TGTGCCAGCAGGGAGAACAGGGGATCCTACGAGCAGTACTTC. The V and J genes are TRBV2 and TRBJ2-7; 7 nucleotides line up with TRBD1. There are 14 residues in the CDR3. The germline V gene encodes CDR1 SNHLY and CDR2 FYNNEI. V lost 6 bases to trimming and J lost 1 base; unmatched junction nucleotides: 6.

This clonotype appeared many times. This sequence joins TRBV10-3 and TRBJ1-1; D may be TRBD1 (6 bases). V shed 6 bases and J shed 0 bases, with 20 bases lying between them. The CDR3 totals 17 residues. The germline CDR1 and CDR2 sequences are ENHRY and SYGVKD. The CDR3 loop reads CAISDTGKRELNTEAFF. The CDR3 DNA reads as TGTGCCATCAGCGACACAGGGAAACGAGAGTTGAACACTGAAGCTTTCTTT.

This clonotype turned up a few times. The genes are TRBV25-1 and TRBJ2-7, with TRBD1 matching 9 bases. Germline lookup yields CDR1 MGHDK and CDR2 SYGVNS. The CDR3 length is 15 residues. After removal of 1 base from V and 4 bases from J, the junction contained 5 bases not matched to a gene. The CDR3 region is CASSEWGQGRYEQYF. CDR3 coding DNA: TGTGCCAGCAGTGAATGGGGACAGGGTAGGTACGAGCAGTACTTC.

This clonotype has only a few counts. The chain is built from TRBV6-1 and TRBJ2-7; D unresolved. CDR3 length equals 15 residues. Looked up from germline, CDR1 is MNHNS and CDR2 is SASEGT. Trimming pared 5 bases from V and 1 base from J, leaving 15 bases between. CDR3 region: CASSLTQLLSYEQYF. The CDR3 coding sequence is TGTGCCAGCAGTTTGACACAGCTTCTTTCCTACGAGCAGTACTTC.

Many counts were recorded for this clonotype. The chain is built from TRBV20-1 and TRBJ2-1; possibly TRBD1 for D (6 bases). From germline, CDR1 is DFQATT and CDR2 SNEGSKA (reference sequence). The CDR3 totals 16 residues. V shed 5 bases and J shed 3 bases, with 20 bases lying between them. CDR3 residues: CSAGLDWGPLYNEQFF. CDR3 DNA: TGCAGTGCTGGACTGGATTGGGGGCCCCTCTACAATGAGCAGTTCTTC.

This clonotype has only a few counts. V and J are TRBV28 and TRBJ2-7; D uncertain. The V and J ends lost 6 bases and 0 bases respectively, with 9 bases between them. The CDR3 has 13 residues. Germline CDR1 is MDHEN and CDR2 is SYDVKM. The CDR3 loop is CASRRASSYEQYF. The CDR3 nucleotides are TGTGCCAGCAGACGGGCTAGCTCCTACGAGCAGTACTTC. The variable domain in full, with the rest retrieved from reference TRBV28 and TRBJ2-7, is DVKVTQSSRYLVKRTGEKVFLECVQDMDHENMFWYRQDPGLGLRLIYFSYDVKMKEKGDIPEGYSVSREKKERFSLILESASTNQTSMYLCASRRASSYEQYFGPGTRLTVT.

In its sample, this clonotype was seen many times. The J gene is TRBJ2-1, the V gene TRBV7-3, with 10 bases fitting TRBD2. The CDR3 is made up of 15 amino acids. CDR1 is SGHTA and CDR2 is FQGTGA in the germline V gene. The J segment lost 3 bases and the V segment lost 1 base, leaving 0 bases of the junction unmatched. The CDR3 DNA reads TGTGCCAGCAGCTTAAGGACTAGCGGCTACAATGAGCAGTTCTTC. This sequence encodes CASSLRTSGYNEQFF.

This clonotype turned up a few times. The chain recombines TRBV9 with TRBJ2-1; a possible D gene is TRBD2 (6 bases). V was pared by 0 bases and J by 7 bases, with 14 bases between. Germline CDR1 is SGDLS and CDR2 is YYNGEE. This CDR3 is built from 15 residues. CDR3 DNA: TGTGCCAGCAGCGTAGAGGCTAGCGCCCAGAATGAGCAGTTCTTC. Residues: CASSVEASAQNEQFF.

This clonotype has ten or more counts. CDR3 protein: CASSYSAGWKETQYF. CDR3 DNA: TGTGCCAGCAGTTACTCAGCAGGGTGGAAAGAGACCCAGTACTTC. The chain uses TRBV6-5 and TRBJ2-5, with D perhaps matching TRBD1 (5 bases). Germline CDR1 is MNHEY and CDR2 is SVGAGI. The germline V and J ends were trimmed by 0 bases and 3 bases, with 11 bases remaining between them. CDR3 size: 15 residues.

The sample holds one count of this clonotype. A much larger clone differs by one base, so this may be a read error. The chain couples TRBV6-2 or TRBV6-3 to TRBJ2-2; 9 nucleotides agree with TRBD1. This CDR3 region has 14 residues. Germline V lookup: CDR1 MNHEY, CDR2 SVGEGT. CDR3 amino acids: CASGGQGGAGELFF. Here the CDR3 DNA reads TGTGCGTCTGGGGGACAGGGTGGCGCCGGGGAGCTGTTTTTT.

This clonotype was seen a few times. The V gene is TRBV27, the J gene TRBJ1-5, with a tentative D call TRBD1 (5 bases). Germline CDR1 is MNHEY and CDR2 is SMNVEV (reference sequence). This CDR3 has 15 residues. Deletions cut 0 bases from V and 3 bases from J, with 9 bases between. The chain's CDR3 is CASSLSPGPNQPQHF. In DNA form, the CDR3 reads TGTGCCAGCAGTTTATCACCAGGGCCCAATCAGCCCCAGCATTTT.

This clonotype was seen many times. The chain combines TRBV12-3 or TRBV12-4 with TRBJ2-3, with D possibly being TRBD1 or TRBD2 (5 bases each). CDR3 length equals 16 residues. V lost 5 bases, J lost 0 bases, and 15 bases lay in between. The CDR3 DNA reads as TGTGCCAGCAGTCCCGCAGGGAGCAGGAGCACAGATACGCAGTATTTT. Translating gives CASSPAGSRSTDTQYF.

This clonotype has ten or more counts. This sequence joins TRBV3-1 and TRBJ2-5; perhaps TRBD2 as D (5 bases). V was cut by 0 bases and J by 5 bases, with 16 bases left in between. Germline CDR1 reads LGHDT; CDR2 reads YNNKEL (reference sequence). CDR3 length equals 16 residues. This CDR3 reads CASSQEATTTRETQYF. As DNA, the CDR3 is TGTGCCAGCAGCCAAGAAGCGACGACTACGAGGGAGACCCAGTACTTC.

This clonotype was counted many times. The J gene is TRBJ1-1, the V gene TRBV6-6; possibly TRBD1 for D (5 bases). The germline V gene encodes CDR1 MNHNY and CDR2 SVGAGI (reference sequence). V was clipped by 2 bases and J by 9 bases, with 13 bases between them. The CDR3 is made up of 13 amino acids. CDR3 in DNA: TGTGCCAGCAGTTACGGGGGGACGGTACAAGCTTTCTTT. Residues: CASSYGGTVQAFF.

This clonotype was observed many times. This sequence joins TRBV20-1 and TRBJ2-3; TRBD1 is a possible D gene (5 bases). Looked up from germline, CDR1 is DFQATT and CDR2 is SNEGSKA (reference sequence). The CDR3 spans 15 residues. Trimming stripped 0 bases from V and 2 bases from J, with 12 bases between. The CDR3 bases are TGCAGTGCTAGAGACCCAGGGCCTAACACAGATACGCAGTATTTT. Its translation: CSARDPGPNTDTQYF.

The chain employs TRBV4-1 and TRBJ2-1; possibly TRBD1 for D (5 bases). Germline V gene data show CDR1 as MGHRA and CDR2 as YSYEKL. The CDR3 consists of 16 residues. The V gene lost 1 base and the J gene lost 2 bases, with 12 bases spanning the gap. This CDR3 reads CASSQVDMVTYNEQFF. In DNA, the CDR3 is TGCGCCAGCAGCCAAGTGGACATGGTGACCTACAATGAGCAGTTCTTC.

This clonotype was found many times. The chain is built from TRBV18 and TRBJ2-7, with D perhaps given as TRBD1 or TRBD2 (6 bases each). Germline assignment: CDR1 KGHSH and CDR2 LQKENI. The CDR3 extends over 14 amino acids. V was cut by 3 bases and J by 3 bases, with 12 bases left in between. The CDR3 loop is CASSPKRGDYEQYF. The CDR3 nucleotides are TGTGCCAGCTCACCTAAAAGGGGGGACTACGAGCAGTACTTC.

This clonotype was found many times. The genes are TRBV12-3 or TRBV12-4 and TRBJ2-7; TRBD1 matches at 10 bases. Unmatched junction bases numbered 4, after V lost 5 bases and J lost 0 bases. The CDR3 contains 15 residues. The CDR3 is CASSPRTGGSYEQYF. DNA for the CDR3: TGTGCCAGCAGTCCAAGGACAGGGGGCTCCTACGAGCAGTACTTC.

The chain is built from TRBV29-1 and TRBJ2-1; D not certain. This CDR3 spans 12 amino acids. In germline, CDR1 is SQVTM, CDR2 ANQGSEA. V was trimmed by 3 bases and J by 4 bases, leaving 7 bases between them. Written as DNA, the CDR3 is TGCAGCGTTGACCCGCATTACAATGAGCAGTTCTTC. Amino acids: CSVDPHYNEQFF.

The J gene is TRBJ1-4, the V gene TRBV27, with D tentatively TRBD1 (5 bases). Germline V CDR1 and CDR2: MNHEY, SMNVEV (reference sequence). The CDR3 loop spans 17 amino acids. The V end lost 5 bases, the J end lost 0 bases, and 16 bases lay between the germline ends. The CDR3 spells CASSTSWGDATNEKLFF. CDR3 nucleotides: TGTGCCAGCAGTACGTCCTGGGGGGACGCAACTAATGAAAAACTGTTTTTT.

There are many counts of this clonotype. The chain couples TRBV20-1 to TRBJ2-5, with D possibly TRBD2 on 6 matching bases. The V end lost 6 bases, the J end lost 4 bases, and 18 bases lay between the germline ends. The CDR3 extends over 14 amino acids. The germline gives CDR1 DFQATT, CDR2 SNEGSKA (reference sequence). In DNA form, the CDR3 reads TGCAGTGCGGATAGTTGGGGGGTGGGAGAGACCCAGTACTTC. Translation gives CSADSWGVGETQYF.

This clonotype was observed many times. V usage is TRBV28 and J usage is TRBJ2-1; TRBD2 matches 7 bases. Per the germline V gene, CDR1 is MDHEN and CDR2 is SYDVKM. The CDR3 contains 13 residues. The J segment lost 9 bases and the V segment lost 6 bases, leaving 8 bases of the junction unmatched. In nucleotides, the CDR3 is TGTGCCAGCAGCCTAGCGGTAGAGGGTGAGCAGTTCTTC. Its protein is CASSLAVEGEQFF.

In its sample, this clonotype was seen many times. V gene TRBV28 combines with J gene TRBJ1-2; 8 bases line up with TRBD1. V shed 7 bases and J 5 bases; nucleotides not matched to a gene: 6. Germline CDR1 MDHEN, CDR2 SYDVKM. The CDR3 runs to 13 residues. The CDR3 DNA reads TGTGCCAGCACTTCACAGGGGGGGTATGGCTACACCTTC. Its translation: CASTSQGGYGYTF.